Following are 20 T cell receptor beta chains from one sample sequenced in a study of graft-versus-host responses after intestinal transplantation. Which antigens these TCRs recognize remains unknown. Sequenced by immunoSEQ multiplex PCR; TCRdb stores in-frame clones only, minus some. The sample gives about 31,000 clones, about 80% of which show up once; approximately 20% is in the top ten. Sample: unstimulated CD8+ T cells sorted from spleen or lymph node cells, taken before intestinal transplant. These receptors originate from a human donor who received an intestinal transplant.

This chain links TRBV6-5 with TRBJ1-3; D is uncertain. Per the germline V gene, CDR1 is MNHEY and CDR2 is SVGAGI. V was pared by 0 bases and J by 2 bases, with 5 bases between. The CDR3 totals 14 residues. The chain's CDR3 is CASSYSGAGNTIYF. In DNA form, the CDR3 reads TGTGCCAGCAGTTACTCCGGAGCTGGAAACACCATATATTTT.

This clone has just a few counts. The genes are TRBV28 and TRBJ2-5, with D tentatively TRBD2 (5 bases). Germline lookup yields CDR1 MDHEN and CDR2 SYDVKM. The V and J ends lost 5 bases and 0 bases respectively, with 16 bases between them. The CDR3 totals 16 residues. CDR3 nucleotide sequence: TGTGCCAGCAGTCCGCGATTCGGGGTAAACCAAGAGACCCAGTACTTC. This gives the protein CASSPRFGVNQETQYF.

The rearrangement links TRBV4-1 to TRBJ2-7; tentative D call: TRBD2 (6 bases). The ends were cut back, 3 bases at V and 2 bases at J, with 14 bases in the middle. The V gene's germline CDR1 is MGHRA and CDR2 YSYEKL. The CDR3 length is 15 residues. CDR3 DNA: TGCGCCAGCAGCCACCACGACGGGGGAACCTACGAGCAGTACTTC. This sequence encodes CASSHHDGGTYEQYF.

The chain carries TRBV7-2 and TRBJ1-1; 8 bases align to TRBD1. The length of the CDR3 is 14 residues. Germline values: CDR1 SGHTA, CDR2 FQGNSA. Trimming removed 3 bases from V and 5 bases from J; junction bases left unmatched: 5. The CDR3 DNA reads TGTGCCAGCAGCTTTCAGGGGGCCAGAACTGAAGCTTTCTTT. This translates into CASSFQGARTEAFF.

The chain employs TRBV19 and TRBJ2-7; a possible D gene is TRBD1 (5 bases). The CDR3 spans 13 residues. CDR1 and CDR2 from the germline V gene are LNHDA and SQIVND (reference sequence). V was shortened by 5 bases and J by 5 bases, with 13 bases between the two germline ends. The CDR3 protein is CASSPTDVNEQYF. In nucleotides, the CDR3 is TGTGCCAGTAGTCCGACAGACGTCAACGAGCAGTACTTC.

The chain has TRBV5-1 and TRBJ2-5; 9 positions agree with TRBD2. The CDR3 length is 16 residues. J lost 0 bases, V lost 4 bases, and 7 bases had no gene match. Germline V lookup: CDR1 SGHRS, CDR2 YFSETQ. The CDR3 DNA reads TGCGCCAGCAGCCTGGACCCTAGCGGGGACCAAGAGACCCAGTACTTC. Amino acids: CASSLDPSGDQETQYF.

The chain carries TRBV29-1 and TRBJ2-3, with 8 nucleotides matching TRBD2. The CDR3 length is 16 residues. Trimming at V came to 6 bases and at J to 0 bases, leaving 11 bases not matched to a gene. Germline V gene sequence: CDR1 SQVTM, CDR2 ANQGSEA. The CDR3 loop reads CSVHGRGGTSTDTQYF. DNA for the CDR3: TGCAGCGTCCACGGGAGGGGCGGGACCAGCACAGATACGCAGTATTTT.

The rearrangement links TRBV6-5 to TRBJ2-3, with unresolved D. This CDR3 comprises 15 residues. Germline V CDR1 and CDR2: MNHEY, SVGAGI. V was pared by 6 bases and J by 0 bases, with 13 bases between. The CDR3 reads CASSSRVSSTDTQYF. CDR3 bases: TGTGCCAGCAGCTCCCGAGTCTCTAGCACAGATACGCAGTATTTT.

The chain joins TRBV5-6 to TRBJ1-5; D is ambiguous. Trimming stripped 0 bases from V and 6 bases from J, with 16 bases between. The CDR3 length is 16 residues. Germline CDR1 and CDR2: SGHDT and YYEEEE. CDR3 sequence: CASSLASGRGFQPQHF. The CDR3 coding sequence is TGTGCCAGCAGCTTGGCCTCGGGGAGAGGGTTTCAGCCCCAGCATTTT.

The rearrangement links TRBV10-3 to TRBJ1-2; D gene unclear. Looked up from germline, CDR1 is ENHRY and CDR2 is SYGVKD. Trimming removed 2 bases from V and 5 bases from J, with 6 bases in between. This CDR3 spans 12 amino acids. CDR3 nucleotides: TGTGCCATCAGTGAGCCGTTATATGGCTACACCTTC. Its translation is CAISEPLYGYTF.

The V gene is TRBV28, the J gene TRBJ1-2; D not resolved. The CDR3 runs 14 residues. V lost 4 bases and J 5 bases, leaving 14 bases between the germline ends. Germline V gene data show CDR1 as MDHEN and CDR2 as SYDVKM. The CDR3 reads CASSWRIRGYGYTF. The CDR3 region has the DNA TGTGCCAGCAGTTGGAGGATTCGGGGTTATGGCTACACCTTC.

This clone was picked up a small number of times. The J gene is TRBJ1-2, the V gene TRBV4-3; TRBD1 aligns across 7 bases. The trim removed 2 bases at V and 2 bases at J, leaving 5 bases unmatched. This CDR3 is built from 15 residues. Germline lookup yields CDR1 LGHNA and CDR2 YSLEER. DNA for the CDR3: TGCGCCAGCAGCCAACCCGGGACAGAGAACTATGGCTACACCTTC. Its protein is CASSQPGTENYGYTF.

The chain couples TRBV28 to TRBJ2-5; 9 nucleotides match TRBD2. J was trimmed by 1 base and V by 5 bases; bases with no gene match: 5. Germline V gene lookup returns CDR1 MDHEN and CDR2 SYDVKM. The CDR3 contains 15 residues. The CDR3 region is CASSILAGFQETQYF. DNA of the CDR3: TGTGCCAGCAGTATCCTAGCGGGATTCCAAGAGACCCAGTACTTC.

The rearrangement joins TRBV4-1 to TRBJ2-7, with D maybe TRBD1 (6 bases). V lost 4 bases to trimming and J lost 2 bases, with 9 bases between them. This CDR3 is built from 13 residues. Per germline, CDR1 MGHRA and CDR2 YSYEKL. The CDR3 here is CASSPRTAYEQYF. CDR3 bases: TGCGCCAGCAGCCCCCGGACAGCCTACGAGCAGTACTTC.

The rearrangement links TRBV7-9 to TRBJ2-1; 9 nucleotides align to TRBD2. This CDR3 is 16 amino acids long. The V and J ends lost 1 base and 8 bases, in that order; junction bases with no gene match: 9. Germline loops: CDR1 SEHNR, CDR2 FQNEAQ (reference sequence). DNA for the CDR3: TGTGCCAGCAGCTTAGATGGCGGGGGGGCCTGGTATGAGCAGTTCTTC. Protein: CASSLDGGGAWYEQFF.

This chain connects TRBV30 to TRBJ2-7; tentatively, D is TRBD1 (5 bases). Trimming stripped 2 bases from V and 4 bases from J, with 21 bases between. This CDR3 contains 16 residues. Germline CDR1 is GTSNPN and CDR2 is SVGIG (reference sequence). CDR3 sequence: CAWSIPRELPFYEQYF. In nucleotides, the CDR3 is TGTGCCTGGAGTATCCCCAGGGAACTTCCTTTTTACGAGCAGTACTTC.

CDR3 nucleotide sequence: TGCGCCAGCAGCCAAGAAGGGGGGGTGGGCACTGAAGCTTTCTTT. This gives the protein CASSQEGGVGTEAFF. The chain couples TRBV4-1 to TRBJ1-1; a weak D match, TRBD1 (6 bases). Germline V gene lookup returns CDR1 MGHRA and CDR2 YSYEKL. The germline V and J ends were trimmed by 0 bases and 4 bases, with 12 bases remaining between them. This CDR3 is built from 15 residues.

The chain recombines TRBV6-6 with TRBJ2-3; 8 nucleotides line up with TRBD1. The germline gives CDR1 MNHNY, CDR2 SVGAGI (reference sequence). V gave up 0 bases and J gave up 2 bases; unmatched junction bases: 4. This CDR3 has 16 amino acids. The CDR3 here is CASSYSGTGNTDTQYF. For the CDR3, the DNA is TGTGCCAGCAGTTACTCCGGGACAGGTAACACAGATACGCAGTATTTT.

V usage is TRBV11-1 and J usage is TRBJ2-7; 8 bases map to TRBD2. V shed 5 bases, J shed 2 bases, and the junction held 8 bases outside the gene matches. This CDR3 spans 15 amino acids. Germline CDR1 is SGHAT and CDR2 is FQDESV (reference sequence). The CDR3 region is CASSPAGGPAYEQYF. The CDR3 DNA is TGTGCCAGCAGCCCTGCGGGGGGCCCAGCCTACGAGCAGTACTTC.

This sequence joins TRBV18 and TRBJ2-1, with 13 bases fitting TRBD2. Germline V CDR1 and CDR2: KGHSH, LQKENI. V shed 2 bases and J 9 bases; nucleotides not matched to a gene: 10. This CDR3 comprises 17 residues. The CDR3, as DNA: TGTGCCAGCTCACCAACGTTCGGACTAGCGGGAGTTCCTGAGCAGTTCTTC. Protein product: CASSPTFGLAGVPEQFF.